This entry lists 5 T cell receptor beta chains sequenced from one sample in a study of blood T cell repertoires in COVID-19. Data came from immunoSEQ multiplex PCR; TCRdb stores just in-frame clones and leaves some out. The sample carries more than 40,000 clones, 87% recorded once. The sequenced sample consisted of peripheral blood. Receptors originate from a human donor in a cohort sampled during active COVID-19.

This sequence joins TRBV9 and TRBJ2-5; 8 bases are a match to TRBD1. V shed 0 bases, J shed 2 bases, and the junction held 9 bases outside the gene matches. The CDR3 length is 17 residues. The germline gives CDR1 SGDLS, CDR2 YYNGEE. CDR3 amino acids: CASSVDLAGGLQETQYF. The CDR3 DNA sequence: TGTGCCAGCAGCGTAGATTTGGCAGGGGGCCTGCAAGAGACCCAGTACTTC. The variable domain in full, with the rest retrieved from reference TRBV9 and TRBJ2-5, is DSGVTQTPKHLITATGQRVTLRCSPRSGDLSVYWYQQSLDQGLQFLIQYYNGEERAKGNILERFSAQQFPDLHSELNLSSLELGDSALYFCASSVDLAGGLQETQYFGPGTRLLVL.

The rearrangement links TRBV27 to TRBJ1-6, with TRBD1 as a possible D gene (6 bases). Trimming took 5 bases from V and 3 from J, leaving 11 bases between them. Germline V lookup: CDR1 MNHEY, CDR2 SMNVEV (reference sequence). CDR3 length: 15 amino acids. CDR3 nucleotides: TGTGCCAGCAGTGGGGGGGCTGACTATAATTCACCCCTCCACTTT. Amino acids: CASSGGADYNSPLHF.

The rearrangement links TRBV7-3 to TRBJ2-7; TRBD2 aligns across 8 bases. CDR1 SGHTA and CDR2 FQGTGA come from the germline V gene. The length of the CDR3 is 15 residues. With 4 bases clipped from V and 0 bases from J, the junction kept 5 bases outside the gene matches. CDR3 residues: CASSWASGPSYEQYF. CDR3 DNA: TGTGCCAGCAGCTGGGCTAGCGGGCCCTCCTACGAGCAGTACTTC.

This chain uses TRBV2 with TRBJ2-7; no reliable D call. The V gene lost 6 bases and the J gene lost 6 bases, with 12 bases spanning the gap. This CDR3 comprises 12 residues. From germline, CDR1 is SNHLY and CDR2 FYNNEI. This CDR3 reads CASSLWAFEQYF. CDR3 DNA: TGTGCCAGCAGCTTGTGGGCGTTCGAGCAGTACTTC.

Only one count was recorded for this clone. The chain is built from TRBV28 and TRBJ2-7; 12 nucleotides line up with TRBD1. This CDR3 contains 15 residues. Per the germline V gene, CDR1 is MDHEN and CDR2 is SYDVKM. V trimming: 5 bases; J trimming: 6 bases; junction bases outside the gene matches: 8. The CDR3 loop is CASSPRDRGHGEQYF. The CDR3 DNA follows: TGTGCCAGCAGTCCCCGGGACAGGGGGCATGGCGAGCAGTACTTC.